The entry below describes one TCR beta chain. This CDR3 contains 16 residues. V lost 6 bases, J lost 6 bases, and 26 bases lay in between. The germline V gene encodes CDR1 GTSNPN and CDR2 SVGIG (reference sequence). The sample is drawn from a study of shared clonotypes between healthy human individuals. Clones were sequenced by immunoSEQ multiplex PCR, and TCRdb holds only the in-frame ones, with some missing. The data show millions of clones, about 93% seen once. As defined, naive CD8 cells were CD45RO-negative and positively selected for CCR7, with terminally differentiated effector memory CD45RA+ cells excluded.

Sequenced: naive CD8+ T cells from PBMCs. The sequence was collected from a man younger than 35 in good health. Some clones in this sample may be carry-over from other donors' samples. J is TRBJ1-2 and V is TRBV30, with D perhaps TRBD1 (5 bases). CDR3 coding DNA: TGTGCCTGCCAATCGGGAGGGGTGAGGACCCCCCATGGCTACACCTTC. Residues: CACQSGGVRTPHGYTF.